This T cell receptor (beta chain) was observed in a study of beta chain features in type 1 diabetes. Expressed TCRB transcripts were sequenced because the entire RNA isolate underwent reverse transcription. TCRdb keeps only in-frame clones here, not all; method: immunoSEQ multiplex PCR. The table shows 300,000 to 350,000 clones, with 6.5% to 10% occurring only once. This clone turned up a few times. The antigen remains unidentified. There are 17 residues in the CDR3. Germline loops: CDR1 SGHAT, CDR2 FQNNGV. The V gene end was trimmed by 5 bases and the J gene end by 2 bases; junction bases not matched to a gene: 11. Findings of the study overall: Among all four CD4+ subsets, Type 1 diabetes patients had TCRB CDR3s that were moderately but significantly shorter. In patients and controls equally, PCR might favor templates that are shorter.

This rearrangement joins TRBV11-2 to TRBJ2-5; 10 positions match TRBD1. Sequencing was carried out using central memory CD4+ T cells from blood. The sequence was obtained from a woman aged 18-30 years in good health. The CDR3 region is CASSRGQGVVMQETQYF. CDR3 sequence (DNA): TGTGCCAGCAGCCGAGGACAGGGGGTAGTTATGCAAGAGACCCAGTACTTC. Variable domain in full (rest from reference TRBV11-2 and TRBJ2-5): EAGVAQSPRYKIIEKRQSVAFWCNPISGHATLYWYQQILGQGPKLLIQFQNNGVVDDSQLPKDRFSAERLKGVDSTLKIQPAKLEDSAVYLCASSRGQGVVMQETQYFGPGTRLLVL.